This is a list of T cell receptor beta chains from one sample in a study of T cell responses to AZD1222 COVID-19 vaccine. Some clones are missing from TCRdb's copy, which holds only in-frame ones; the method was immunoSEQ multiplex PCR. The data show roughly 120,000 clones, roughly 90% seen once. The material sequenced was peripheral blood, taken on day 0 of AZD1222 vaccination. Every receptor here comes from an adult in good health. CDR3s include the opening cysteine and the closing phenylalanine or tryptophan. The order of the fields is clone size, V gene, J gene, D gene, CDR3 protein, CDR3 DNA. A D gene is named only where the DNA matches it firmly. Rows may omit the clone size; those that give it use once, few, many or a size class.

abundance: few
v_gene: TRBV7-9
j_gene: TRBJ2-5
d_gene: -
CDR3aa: CASSSSFSSTQYF
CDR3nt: TGTGCCAGCAGCTCCTCCTTCTCGTCGACCCAGTACTTC

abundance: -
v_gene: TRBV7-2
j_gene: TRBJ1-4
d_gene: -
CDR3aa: CASSPTGTNGEKLFF
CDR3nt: TGTGCCAGCAGCCCTACCGGGACAAATGGTGAAAAACTGTTTTTT

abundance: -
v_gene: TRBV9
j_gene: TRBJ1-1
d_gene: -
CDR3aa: CASSVGDGGEAFF
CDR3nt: TGTGCCAGCAGCGTAGGGGACGGAGGTGAAGCTTTCTTT

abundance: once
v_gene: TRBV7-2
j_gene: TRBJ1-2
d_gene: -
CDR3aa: CASSLERASYGYTF
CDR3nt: TGTGCCAGCAGCTTAGAGAGAGCGTCCTATGGCTACACCTTC

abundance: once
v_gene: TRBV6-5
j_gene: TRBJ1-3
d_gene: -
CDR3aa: CASSYFSGSGNTIYF
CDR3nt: TGTGCCAGCAGTTACTTCTCCGGCTCTGGAAACACCATATATTTT

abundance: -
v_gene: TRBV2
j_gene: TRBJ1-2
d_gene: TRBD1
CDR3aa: CASSSTGTGNVYGYTF
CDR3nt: TGTGCCAGCAGTTCTACCGGGACAGGGAATGTCTATGGCTACACCTTC

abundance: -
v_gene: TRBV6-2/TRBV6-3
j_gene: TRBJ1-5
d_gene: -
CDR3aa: CASSYVGYSNQPQHF
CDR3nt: TGTGCCAGCAGTTACGTGGGGTATAGCAATCAGCCCCAGCATTTT

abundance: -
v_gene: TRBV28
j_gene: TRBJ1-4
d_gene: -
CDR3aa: CASRSKELFF
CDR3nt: TGTGCCAGCCGAAGCAAGGAACTGTTTTTT

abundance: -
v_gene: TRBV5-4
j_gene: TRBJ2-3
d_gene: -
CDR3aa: CASSRSGASGTDTQYF
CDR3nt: TGTGCCAGCAGCCGGAGCGGAGCGTCTGGTACAGATACGCAGTATTTT

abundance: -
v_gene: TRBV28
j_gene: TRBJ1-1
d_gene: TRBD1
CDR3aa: CASSGGDRGAFF
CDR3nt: TGTGCCAGCAGTGGCGGGGACAGAGGGGCTTTCTTT

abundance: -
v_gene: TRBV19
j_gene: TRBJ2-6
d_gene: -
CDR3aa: CASSIERGTGANVLTF
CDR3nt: TGTGCCAGTAGTATTGAAAGGGGGACGGGGGCCAACGTCCTGACTTTC

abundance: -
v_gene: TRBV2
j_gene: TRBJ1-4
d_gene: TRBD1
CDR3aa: CASSARGRGDEKLFF
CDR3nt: TGTGCCAGCAGTGCCCGCGGCAGGGGGGATGAAAAACTGTTTTTT

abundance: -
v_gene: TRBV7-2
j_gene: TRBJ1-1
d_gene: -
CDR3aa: CASSLKVRMNTEAFF
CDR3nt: TGTGCCAGCAGCTTAAAAGTCCGCATGAACACTGAAGCTTTCTTT

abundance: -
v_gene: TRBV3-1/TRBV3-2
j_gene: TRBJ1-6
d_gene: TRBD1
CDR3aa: CASSQERGLWNSPLHF
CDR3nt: TGTGCCAGCAGCCAAGAAAGGGGGCTGTGGAATTCACCCCTCCACTTT

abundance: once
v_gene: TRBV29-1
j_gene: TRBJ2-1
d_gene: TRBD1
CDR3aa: CSVEALLPATGWSYNEQFF
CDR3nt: TGCAGCGTTGAAGCTCTTTTACCCGCGACAGGGTGGTCCTACAATGAGCAGTTCTTC

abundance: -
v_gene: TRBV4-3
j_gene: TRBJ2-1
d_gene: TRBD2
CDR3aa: CASSQDPGLREQFF
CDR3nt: TGCGCCAGCAGCCAAGATCCGGGACTACGTGAGCAGTTCTTC

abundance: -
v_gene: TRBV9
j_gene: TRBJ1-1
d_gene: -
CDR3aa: CASSVGPGLNTEAFF
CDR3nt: TGTGCCAGCAGCGTAGGTCCGGGCCTGAACACTGAAGCTTTCTTT

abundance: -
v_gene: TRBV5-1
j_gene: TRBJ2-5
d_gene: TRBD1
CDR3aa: CASSLGTGEETQYF
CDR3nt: TGCGCCAGCAGCCTAGGGACAGGGGAAGAGACCCAGTACTTC

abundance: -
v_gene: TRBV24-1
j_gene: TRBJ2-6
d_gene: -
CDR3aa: CATSDTSGTRGKSGANVLTF
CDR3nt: TGTGCCACCAGTGATACTTCCGGGACACGGGGTAAGAGTGGGGCCAACGTCCTGACTTTC

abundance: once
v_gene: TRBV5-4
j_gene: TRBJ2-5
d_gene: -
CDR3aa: CASSLGLAPLNQETQYF
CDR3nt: TGTGCCAGCAGCTTGGGGCTCGCCCCGCTCAACCAAGAGACCCAGTACTTC

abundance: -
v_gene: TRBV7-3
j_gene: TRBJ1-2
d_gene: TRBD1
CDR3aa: CASSIGTADGYTF
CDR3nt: TGTGCCAGCAGCATAGGGACAGCAGATGGCTACACCTTC

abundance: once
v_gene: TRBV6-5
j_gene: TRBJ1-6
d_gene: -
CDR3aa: CASNRAPDSPLHF
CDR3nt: TGTGCCAGCAACCGGGCCCCTGATTCACCCCTCCACTTT

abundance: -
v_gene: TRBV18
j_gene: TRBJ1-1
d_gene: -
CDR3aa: CASSPPQGAEGAFF
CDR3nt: TGTGCCAGCTCACCACCACAGGGTGCTGAAGGAGCTTTCTTT

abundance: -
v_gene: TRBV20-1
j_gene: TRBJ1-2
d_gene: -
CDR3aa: CSASTGVGYTF
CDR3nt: TGCAGTGCTAGTACCGGGGTAGGCTACACCTTC

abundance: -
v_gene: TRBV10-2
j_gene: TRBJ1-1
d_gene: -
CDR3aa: CASSESGGWYREGTEAFF
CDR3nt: TGCGCCAGCAGTGAGTCGGGGGGGTGGTACAGGGAAGGAACTGAAGCTTTCTTT

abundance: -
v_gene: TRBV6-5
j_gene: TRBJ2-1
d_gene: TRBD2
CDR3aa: CASSYLGTGGLNEQFF
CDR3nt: TGTGCCAGCAGTTACCTCGGGACGGGGGGGCTTAATGAGCAGTTCTTC

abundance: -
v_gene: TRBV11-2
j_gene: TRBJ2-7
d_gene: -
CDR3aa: CASSLGQYYEQYF
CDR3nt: TGTGCCAGCAGCTTAGGGCAGTACTACGAGCAGTACTTC

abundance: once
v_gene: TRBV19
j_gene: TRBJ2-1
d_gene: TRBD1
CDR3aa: CASSAGQGHYEQFF
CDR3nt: TGTGCCAGTAGTGCCGGACAGGGGCACTATGAGCAGTTCTTC

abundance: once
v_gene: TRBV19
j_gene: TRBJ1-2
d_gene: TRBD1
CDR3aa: CASMNDRDHYGYTF
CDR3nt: TGTGCCAGTATGAACGACAGGGATCACTATGGCTACACCTTC

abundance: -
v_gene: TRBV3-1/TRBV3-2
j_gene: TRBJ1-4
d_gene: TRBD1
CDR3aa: CASSRDRDREKLFF
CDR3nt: TGTGCCAGCAGCCGGGACAGGGACCGGGAAAAACTGTTTTTT

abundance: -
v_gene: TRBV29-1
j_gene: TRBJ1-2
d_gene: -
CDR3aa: CSVETPRGLYGYTF
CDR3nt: TGCAGCGTTGAAACCCCCCGGGGCCTCTATGGCTACACCTTC

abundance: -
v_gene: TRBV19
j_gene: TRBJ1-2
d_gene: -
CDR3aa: CASSTQANYGYTF
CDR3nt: TGTGCCAGTAGTACTCAGGCTAACTATGGCTACACCTTC

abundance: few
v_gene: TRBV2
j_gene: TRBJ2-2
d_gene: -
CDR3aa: CASRGAGRNTGELFF
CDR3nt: TGTGCCAGCCGCGGAGCAGGGAGGAACACCGGGGAGCTGTTTTTT

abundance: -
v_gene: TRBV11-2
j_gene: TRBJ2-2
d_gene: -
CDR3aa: CASSLNPTATGELFF
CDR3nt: TGTGCCAGCAGCCTAAACCCGACTGCGACCGGGGAGCTGTTTTTT

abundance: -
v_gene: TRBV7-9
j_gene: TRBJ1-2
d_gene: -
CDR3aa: CASRVDRLYGYTF
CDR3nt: TGTGCCAGCAGGGTAGACAGGTTGTATGGCTACACCTTC

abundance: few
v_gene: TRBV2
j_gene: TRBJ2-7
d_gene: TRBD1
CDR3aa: CASCYLGQGSQQYF
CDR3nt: TGTGCCAGCTGTTATCTGGGACAGGGTTCACAGCAGTACTTC

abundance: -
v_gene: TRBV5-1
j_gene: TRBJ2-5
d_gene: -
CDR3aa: CASSFSGRGGETQYF
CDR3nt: TGCGCCAGCAGCTTCTCAGGTCGGGGCGGGGAGACCCAGTACTTC

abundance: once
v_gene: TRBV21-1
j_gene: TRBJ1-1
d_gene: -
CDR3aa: CAAERHFIEAFF
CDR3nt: TGTGCCGCCGAAAGACACTTTATTGAAGCTTTCTTT

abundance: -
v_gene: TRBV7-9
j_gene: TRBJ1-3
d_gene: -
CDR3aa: CASSLEFSGNTIYF
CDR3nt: TGTGCCAGCAGCTTAGAATTCTCTGGAAACACCATATATTTT

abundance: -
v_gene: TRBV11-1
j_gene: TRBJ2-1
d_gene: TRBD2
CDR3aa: CASSLREGGNEQFF
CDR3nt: TGTGCCAGCAGCCTACGGGAGGGTGGCAATGAGCAGTTCTTC

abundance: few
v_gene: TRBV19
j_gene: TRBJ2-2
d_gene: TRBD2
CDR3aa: CASSRLAGRGELFF
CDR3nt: TGTGCCAGTAGTAGACTAGCGGGTCGAGGGGAGCTGTTTTTT

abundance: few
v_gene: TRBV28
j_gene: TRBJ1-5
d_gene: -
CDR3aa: CASIAVGFTTQPQHF
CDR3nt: TGTGCCAGCATCGCCGTCGGATTCACTACGCAGCCCCAGCATTTT

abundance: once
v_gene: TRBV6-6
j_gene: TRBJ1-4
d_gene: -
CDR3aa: CASSYPSRDPKLFF
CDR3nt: TGTGCCAGCAGTTACCCCTCCCGGGACCCCAAACTGTTTTTT

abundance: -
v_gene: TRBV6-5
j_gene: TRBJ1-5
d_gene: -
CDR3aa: CASCGQTNSNQPQHF
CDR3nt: TGTGCCAGCTGCGGACAGACAAATAGCAATCAGCCCCAGCATTTT

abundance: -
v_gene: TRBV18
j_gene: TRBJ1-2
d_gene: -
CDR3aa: CASSPPLNLGYGYTF
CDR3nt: TGTGCCAGCTCACCACCGCTAAACCTTGGGTATGGCTACACCTTC

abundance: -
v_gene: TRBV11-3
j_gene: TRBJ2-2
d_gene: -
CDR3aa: CASSSFGGSAGELFF
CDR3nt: TGTGCCAGCAGTTCCTTTGGTGGGAGCGCCGGGGAGCTGTTTTTT

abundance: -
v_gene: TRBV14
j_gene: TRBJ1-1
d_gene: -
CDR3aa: CASSQVGSQAFF
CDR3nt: TGTGCCAGCAGCCAAGTTGGTAGCCAAGCTTTCTTT

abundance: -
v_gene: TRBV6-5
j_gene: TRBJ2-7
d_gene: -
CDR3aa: CASSPSYEQYF
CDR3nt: TGTGCCAGCAGCCCCTCCTACGAGCAGTACTTC

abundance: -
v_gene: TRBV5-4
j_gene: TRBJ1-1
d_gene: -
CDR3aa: CASSLDVGTEAFF
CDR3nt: TGTGCCAGCAGCTTGGATGTAGGCACTGAAGCTTTCTTT